These 10 T cell receptor beta chains share one sample of origin, sequenced in a study of T cell clonality in common variable immunodeficiency (dated by TCRdb to 2013 to 2016). Libraries were made using the immunoSEQ multiplex PCR assay. TCRdb carries this immuneACCESS record with in-frame sequences only. Its versions omit some clonotypes, under half of them owing to an unresolved V gene in the studies checked, with the rest unexplained. This sample has 40,000 to 65,000 clones, none of them a singleton. The ten largest clones add up to more than 1.5% of the sample. Sequencing was carried out using peripheral blood mononuclear cells. The receptor set was obtained from a person aged 18 to 70 in good health.

This clone has ten or more counts. The sequenced part of the CDR3 DNA is TGTGCCAGCAGACGGACAGGGGCTGGGGCCAACGTC. Translating it yields CASRRTGAGANV. Given in full, the CDR3 is CASRRTGAGANVLTF. V gene TRBV6-2 or TRBV6-3 combines with J gene TRBJ2-6; 9 bases agree with TRBD1. The CDR3 end lies 3 residues beyond the end of the read and is filled in from the germline J gene. The V gene end was trimmed by 6 bases and the J gene end by 2 bases; junction bases not matched to a gene: 2. This CDR3 is built from 15 residues. The germline CDR1 and CDR2 sequences are MNHEY and SVGEGT.

This clone was detected a few times. With the read ending 3 residues before the CDR3 end, the germline J gene is used to fill in that end. J is TRBJ2-5 and V is TRBV29-1, with D possibly matching TRBD2 (6 bases). This CDR3 has 15 amino acids. Per the germline V gene, CDR1 is SQVTM and CDR2 is ANQGSEA. Here the CDR3 reads CSLLKVGGGTDTQYF. The covered CDR3 bases are TGCAGCCTCCTCAAGGTCGGGGGAGGCACAGATACC.

The sample holds many counts of this clone. The read halts 3 residues ahead of the CDR3 end, with the missing end drawn from the germline J gene. The genes are TRBV7-9 and TRBJ2-3; tentative D call: TRBD2 (6 bases). In germline, CDR1 is SEHNR, CDR2 FQNEAQ (reference sequence). The CDR3 extends over 14 amino acids. With 5 bases removed from V and 4 bases from J, the gap between germline ends came to 13 bases. Incomplete CDR3 DNA: TGTGCCAGCAGCCCAGGACTAAGGTCAGATACG. Amino acid sequence: CASSPGLRSDT. The complete CDR3 protein is CASSPGLRSDTQYF. Variable domain in full (rest from reference TRBV7-9 and TRBJ2-3): DTGVSQNPRHKITKRGQNVTFRCDPISEHNRLYWYRQTLGQGPEFLTYFQNEAQLEKSRLLSDRFSAERPKGSFSTLEIQRTEQGDSAMYLCASSPGLRSDTQYFGPGTRLTVL.

This clone was seen at least ten times. The missing CDR3 end, 3 residues past where the read stops, is filled in from the germline J gene. The V call is TRBV20-1, the J call TRBJ2-5, with D perhaps TRBD2 (6 bases). This CDR3 has 17 residues. Looked up from germline, CDR1 is DFQATT and CDR2 is SNEGSKA (reference sequence). Between the trimmed V and J ends, which lost 0 bases and 2 bases, there was a span of 19 bases. The CDR3 bases that were read are TGCAGTGCTAGAGAGCTCGCAGGTTTGCGGGAACAAGAGACC. This sequence encodes CSARELAGLREQET. The complete CDR3 reads CSARELAGLREQETQYF.

This clone was seen ten or more times. One end of the junction fails to match germline, which may point to a read error. Read coverage stops 3 residues before the CDR3 terminus; the germline J gene supplies the remainder. The rearrangement uses TRBV4-2 and TRBJ2-6; unclear D gene. The CDR3 loop spans 17 amino acids. The germline gives CDR1 LGHNA, CDR2 YNFKEQ. CDR3 DNA, as far as it was read: TGCGCCAGCAGCCAAGATCGGGTGAACTCTGGGGCCAACGTC. Translated: CASSQDRVNSGANV. The complete CDR3 protein is CASSQDRVNSGANVLTF.

This clone was picked up many times. The read ends 3 residues shy of where the CDR3 ends; the end is completed using the germline J gene. The V and J genes are TRBV20-1 and TRBJ2-1, with TRBD2 matching over 11 bases. Unmatched junction bases numbered 7, after V lost 3 bases and J lost 3 bases. Per germline, CDR1 DFQATT and CDR2 SNEGSKA (reference sequence). The CDR3 runs 16 residues. CDR3 loop: CSASEPTSGNYNEQFF. Incomplete CDR3 DNA: TGCAGTGCTAGCGAACCGACTAGCGGGAACTACAATGAG.

Many counts were recorded for this clone. The DNA ends 3 residues before the CDR3 does, and the rest of the CDR3 is filled in from the germline J gene. J is TRBJ2-7 and V is TRBV9; the match to TRBD2 covers 8 bases. CDR1 and CDR2 (germline): SGDLS, YYNGEE. The junction had 12 bases not matched to a gene; V was cut back by 3 bases and J by 1 base. The CDR3 totals 17 residues. The covered CDR3 bases are TGTGCCAGCAGCGGAGGGCTAGCGGGCGGCCTATCCTACGAG. Translating gives CASSGGLAGGLSYE. From start to end, the CDR3 is CASSGGLAGGLSYEQYF.

This clone was detected ten times or more. A much larger clonotype is one base distant, so this may be a read error. Read data end 3 residues before the CDR3 end; the end is taken from the germline J gene. This chain uses TRBV7-2 with TRBJ2-2; a possible D gene is TRBD1 (5 bases). Germline CDR1 reads SGHTA; CDR2 reads FQGNSA. This CDR3 contains 15 residues. CDR3 loop: CASRPGSTGANVLFF. Incomplete CDR3 DNA: TGTGCCAGCAGGCCCGGGTCCACTGGGGCCAACGTG.

This clone has at least ten counts. Read coverage stops 3 residues before the CDR3 terminus; the germline J gene supplies the remainder. The rearrangement joins TRBV7-8 to TRBJ2-2; 11 bases agree with TRBD2. Looked up from germline, CDR1 is SGHVS and CDR2 is FQNEAQ. V trimming: 4 bases; J trimming: 1 base; junction bases outside the gene matches: 2. CDR3 length equals 16 residues. The part of the CDR3 DNA that was read is TGTGCCAGCAGCTCAGGGACTAGCGGGAACACCGGGGAG. It is translated as CASSSGTSGNTGE. In full, the CDR3 reads CASSSGTSGNTGELFF.

To note about this clone: The germline gene is not matched at one end of the junction; a read error may be the cause. The read terminates 3 residues before the CDR3 end, so the remaining end is supplied by the germline J gene. Other DNA sequences within the sample encode an identical CDR3. V gene TRBV18 combines with J gene TRBJ1-3; D is possibly TRBD1 (5 bases). The CDR3 covers 15 residues. Per the germline V gene, CDR1 is KGHSH and CDR2 is LQKENI. The covered CDR3 bases are TGTGCCAGCTCACCAACGACAGTACGCGGAAACACA. Its translation: CASSPTTVRGNT. The complete CDR3 protein is CASSPTTVRGNTIYF.